This T cell receptor (beta chain) was captured in a study of blood T cell repertoires in COVID-19 (dated by TCRdb to the early 2020s). Regarding the complete study: The collaborator samples originated in the United States, Italy and Spain and spanned the acute and convalescent phases of COVID-19. The samples were drawn from the first 160 participants of the ongoing ImmuneRACE study and from about 1,200 subjects provided by 6 global collaborators. The repertoires were released in a freely available public database intended as a resource for research on the immune response to SARS-CoV-2. Nearly every sample came with metadata listing a de-identified subject ID, COVID-19 status, age in years and sex. Where available, HLA class I and class II types were taken from metadata supplied by the sample provider and were not determined by assay-based typing. The prospective study material was composed of cDNA or gDNA derived from T cells, B-cell-depleted T cells, or PBMCs. Subjects who had been exposed to COVID-19, were actively infected with it, or had recovered from it provided the deeply sampled blood TCRbeta repertoires that made up the dataset. Results the study describes overall, beyond this receptor: The amount of clinical and demographic metadata varied by source and participant and was provided uncurated.

Each collaborating institution followed its own protocols to collect whole blood in K2EDTA tubes. For TCRbeta analysis, collaborator samples were shipped as frozen whole blood, as isolated PBMCs, or as DNA extracted from either sample type. The CDR3 sequence holds 14 residues, the cysteine and phenylalanine included. The DNA shown is the 42-base CDR3, in frame from base 1. V is cut by 6 bases and J by 8 bases, and the space between the germline ends is 17 bases. CDR1 and CDR2 are drawn from the germline V gene: WSHSY, SAAADI. This clone was counted a single time. Its target antigen remains unknown. Base-call qualities are not available, and no considerably larger clone is one nucleotide away. TCRbeta CDR3 regions were amplified from genomic DNA by means of the immunoSEQ Assay, a bias-controlled multiplex PCR. The study's processing was this. Within the assay, amplification of reference gene primers was used to estimate how many nucleated cells each sample contained. To quantify the absolute abundance of each unique TCRbeta CDR3 rearrangement, sequence reads were collapsed and filtered. For each sample, productive Simpson clonality was calculated by taking the square root of Simpson's diversity index across productive rearrangements. Drawn from immuneACCESS, this table holds only the in-frame rearrangements with V and J called that TCRdb kept. Clones are partly lost; checked studies trace under half to an unresolved V gene and leave the rest unexplained. For V, J and clone size, that table is used; D and trimming come from the DNA. This sample lists 270,000 or so clones; roughly 89% were detected once. Roughly 4.8% of the sample lies in the top ten.

The chain is encoded by TRBV10-2 joined to TRBJ2-1; TRBD1 is possibly the D segment (5 matching bases). The sample taken for sequencing was peripheral blood. This receptor was identified in a middle-aged man with acute or convalescent COVID-19. The DNA sequence is as follows: TGCGCCAGCAGACGGACATCGATTAGGGATGAGCAGTTCTTC. Translated, this gives CASRRTSIRDEQFF.